The next 3 T cell receptor beta chains were all read from a single sample in a study of CD8 T cells in ankylosing spondylitis. TCRdb passed the 5' RACE reads through MiXCR, listing each CDR3 protein once. The table lists 380,000 or so distinct CDR3 sequences, more than 20% of them singletons. The specimen was blood, either unsorted or a sorted T cell fraction (not recorded which). These receptors were obtained from a male donor with ankylosing spondylitis or in good health (not recorded which).

This clonotype was counted between two and nine times. This chain joins TRBV10-3 and TRBJ2-7; TRBD2 agrees at 11 bases. CDR3 size: 16 residues. V gave up 6 bases and J gave up 0 bases; unmatched junction bases: 7. CDR1 and CDR2 from the germline V gene are ENHRY and SYGVKD. For the CDR3, the DNA is TGTGCCATCAGCCCATCCGGGACTAGCGGCTCCTACGAGCAGTACTTC. This codes for CAISPSGTSGSYEQYF.

The rearrangement joins TRBV29-1 to TRBJ1-2; the D is unclear. The CDR3 totals 12 residues. The V gene lost 2 bases and the J gene lost 3 bases, with 7 bases spanning the gap. Germline V gene lookup returns CDR1 SQVTM and CDR2 ANQGSEA. The CDR3, as DNA: TGCAGCGTTGAATGGTCAGACTATGGCTACACCTTC. Residues: CSVEWSDYGYTF. The full variable domain, its missing parts supplied by reference TRBV29-1 and TRBJ1-2, is SAVISQKPSRDICQRGTSLTIQCQVDSQVTMMFWYRQQPGQSLTLIATANQGSEATYESGFVIDKFPISRPNLTFSTLTVSNMSPEDSSIYLCSVEWSDYGYTFGSGTRLTVV.

This clonotype occurred a few times. The genes are TRBV29-1 and TRBJ2-7; D call uncertain. V shed 4 bases and J shed 4 bases, with 8 bases lying between them. The germline V gene encodes CDR1 SQVTM and CDR2 ANQGSEA. The length of the CDR3 is 11 residues. The DNA for the CDR3 is TGCAGCGTTGCGGCCGGGTACGAGCAGTACTTC. This encodes CSVAAGYEQYF.